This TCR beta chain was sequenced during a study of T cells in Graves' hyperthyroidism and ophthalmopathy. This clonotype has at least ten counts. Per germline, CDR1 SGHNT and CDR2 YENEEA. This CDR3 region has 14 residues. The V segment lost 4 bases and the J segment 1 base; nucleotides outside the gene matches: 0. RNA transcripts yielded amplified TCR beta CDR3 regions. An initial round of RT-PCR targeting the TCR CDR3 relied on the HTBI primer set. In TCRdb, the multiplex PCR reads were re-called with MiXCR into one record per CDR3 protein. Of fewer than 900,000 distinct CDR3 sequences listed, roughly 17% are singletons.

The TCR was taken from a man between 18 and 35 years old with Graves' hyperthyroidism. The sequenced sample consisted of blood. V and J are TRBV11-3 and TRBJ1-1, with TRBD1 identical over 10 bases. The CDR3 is CASSWTGGNTEAFF. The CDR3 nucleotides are TGTGCCAGCAGCTGGACAGGGGGGAACACTGAAGCTTTCTTT.